This T cell receptor (beta chain) was observed in a study of shared T cell receptors in the human thymus. Measured with immunoSEQ multiplex PCR; TCRdb has only the in-frame clones, and not every one. The data show about 660,000 clones, roughly 90% seen once. With 0 bases removed from V and 5 bases from J, the gap between germline ends came to 14 bases. Per germline, CDR1 SGHDT and CDR2 YYEEEE. This CDR3 contains 15 residues. These data were also filed under a second study, of human thymus T cells. That source notes: Within thymic and blood repertoires, V and J gene usage appeared to be biased.

V usage is TRBV5-6 and J usage is TRBJ1-2; no firm D call. The clonotype comes from a boy younger than two with a congenital heart defect. Sequencing was performed on thymocytes. The CDR3 is CASSLADQVAYGYTF. The CDR3 nucleotides read TGTGCCAGCAGCTTGGCCGACCAAGTAGCGTATGGCTACACCTTC.